The rows below give T cell receptor beta chains drawn from one sample of a study of CD8 T cells in Susac syndrome. MiXCR was run by TCRdb on the immunoSEQ multiplex PCR reads, yielding one entry per CDR3 protein. The top ten clones hold 0.07% to 0.1% of a sample with about 150,000 distinct CDR3 sequences, less than 95% of them seen once. The specimen sequenced was CD4+ T cells from PBMCs. These receptors were taken from a human donor in good health. CDR3s include the opening cysteine and the closing phenylalanine or tryptophan. The D gene is left open where the match is weak. A row's size may be missing; if present it is once, few, many or a size class.

once,TRBD1,TRBJ2-7,TRBV27,TGTGCCAGCAGTCGGGGACAGGGTCACTACGAGCAGTACTTC,CASSRGQGHYEQYF
.,.,TRBJ1-2,TRBV20-1,TGCAGTGCTCCTGACAGAAAATATGGCTACACCTTC,CSAPDRKYGYTF
.,.,TRBJ1-2,TRBV30,TGTGCCTGGAGTGTAATGGCCCCGGGGAGGATTCCCTATGGCTACACCTTC,CAWSVMAPGRIPYGYTF
.,TRBD1,TRBJ1-5,TRBV3-1,TGTGCCAGCAGCCAGGAGACAGGGGCCCCCAATCAGCCCCAGCATTTT,CASSQETGAPNQPQHF
.,TRBD2,TRBJ2-3,TRBV6-4,TGTGCCAGCAGACCCATAGCGGGGGGGCTCACAGATACGCAGTATTTT,CASRPIAGGLTDTQYF
.,TRBD1,TRBJ1-3,TRBV7-9,TGTGCCAGCAGCTTGGACAGGGCCCCTGGAAACACCATATATTTT,CASSLDRAPGNTIYF
.,.,TRBJ2-1,TRBV11-2,TGTGCCAGCAGCCGGACACGAAATGAGCAGTTCTTC,CASSRTRNEQFF
.,.,TRBJ2-4,TRBV29-1,TGCAGCGTTGAACGAGGGGGAAACATTCAGTACTTC,CSVERGGNIQYF
.,.,TRBJ1-4,TRBV19,TGTGCCAGTAGTATAACAGGGATGAATGAAAAACTGTTTTTT,CASSITGMNEKLFF
.,.,TRBJ2-5,TRBV6-1,TGTGCCAGCAGTGAGGTGGTAAGAGGGACCACAAGGGAGACCCAGTACTTC,CASSEVVRGTTRETQYF